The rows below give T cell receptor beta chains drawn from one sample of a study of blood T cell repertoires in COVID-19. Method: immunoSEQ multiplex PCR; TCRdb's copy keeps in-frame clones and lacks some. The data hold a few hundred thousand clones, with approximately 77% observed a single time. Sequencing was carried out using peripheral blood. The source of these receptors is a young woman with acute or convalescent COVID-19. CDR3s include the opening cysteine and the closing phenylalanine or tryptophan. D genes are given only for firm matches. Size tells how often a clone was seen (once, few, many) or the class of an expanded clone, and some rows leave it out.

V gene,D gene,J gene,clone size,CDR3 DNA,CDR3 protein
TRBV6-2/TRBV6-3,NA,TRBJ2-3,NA,TGTGCCAGCAGTTACTCGGCAGGTGCAGATACGCAGTATTTT,CASSYSAGADTQYF
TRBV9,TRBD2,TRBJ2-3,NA,TGTGCCAGCAGCAAAGGGACTAGCGCTGGTGGGGCGCAGTATTTT,CASSKGTSAGGAQYF
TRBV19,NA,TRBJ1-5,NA,TGTGCCAGTAGTAGTCAGTTCAATCAGCCCCAGCATTTT,CASSSQFNQPQHF
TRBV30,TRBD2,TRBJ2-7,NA,TGTGCCTGGAGTATCGGACTAGCGGGAGGGCAACACTACTACTACGAGCAGTACTTC,CAWSIGLAGGQHYYYEQYF
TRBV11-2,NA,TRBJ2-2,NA,TGTGCCAGCAGCTTAATCTGGGGCTCGATAGGGGAGCTGTTTTTT,CASSLIWGSIGELFF
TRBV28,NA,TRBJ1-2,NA,TGTGCCAGCAGTACAGCCTATGGCTACACCTTC,CASSTAYGYTF
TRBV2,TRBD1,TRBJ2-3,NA,TGTGCCAGCGCCGGGACAGGGACTAGCACAGATACGCAGTATTTT,CASAGTGTSTDTQYF
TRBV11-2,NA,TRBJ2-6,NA,TGTGCCAGCAGCTCCCCGCGGAGGACAGCCTCTGAAAGGGCCAACGTCCTGACTTTC,CASSSPRRTASERANVLTF
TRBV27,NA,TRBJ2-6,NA,TGTGCCAGCAGTTCACAAGGGGCCAACGTCCTGACTTTC,CASSSQGANVLTF
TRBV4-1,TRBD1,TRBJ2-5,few,TGCGCCAGCAGCCAAGGGTGGGGACAGAAAGCCGAGGCCCAGTACTTC,CASSQGWGQKAEAQYF
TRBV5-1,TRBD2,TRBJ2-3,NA,TGCGCCAGCAGCCAAAGACTAGCGGAAATAGATACGCAGTATTTT,CASSQRLAEIDTQYF
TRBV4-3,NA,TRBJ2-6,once,TGCGCCAGCAGCCAAGAGAGAGGGTCTGGGGCCAACGTCCTGACTTTC,CASSQERGSGANVLTF
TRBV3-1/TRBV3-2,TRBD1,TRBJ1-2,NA,TGTGCCAGCAGCCCCCAAGGGACAGGCACTGGCTACACCTTC,CASSPQGTGTGYTF
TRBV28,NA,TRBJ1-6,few,TGTGCCAGCAGTTGGGGGGGCTCCTATAATTCACCCCTCCACTTT,CASSWGGSYNSPLHF
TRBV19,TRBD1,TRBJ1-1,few,TGTGCCAGTACCCGGGACAGCTTTAGGAACACTGAAGCTTTCTTT,CASTRDSFRNTEAFF
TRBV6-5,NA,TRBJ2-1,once,TGTGCCAGCGCCCGACTAGTGAACAACAATGAGCAGTTCTTC,CASARLVNNNEQFF
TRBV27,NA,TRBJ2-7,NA,TGTGCCAGCAGTGAAAATTTGGGACTTCTCTACGAGCAGTACTTC,CASSENLGLLYEQYF
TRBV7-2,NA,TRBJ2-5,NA,TGTGCCAGCAGCTTGTGGGGCCGGGAGACCCAGTACTTC,CASSLWGRETQYF
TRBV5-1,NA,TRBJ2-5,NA,TGCGCCAGCAGCTTCATCACGGGAACCCTAGAGACCCAGTACTTC,CASSFITGTLETQYF
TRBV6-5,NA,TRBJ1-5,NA,TGTGCCAGCATGGCCAGTCGATCGAATGAGCCCCAGCATTTT,CASMASRSNEPQHF
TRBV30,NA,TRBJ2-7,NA,TGTGCCTGGAGTAGGGGGGGGCGCGACGAGCAGTACTTC,CAWSRGGRDEQYF
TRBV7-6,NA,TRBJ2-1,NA,TGTGCCAGCAGCTTAGGGGGACTCCCGGGGGCCTACAATGAGCAGTTCTTC,CASSLGGLPGAYNEQFF
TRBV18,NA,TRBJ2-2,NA,TGTGCCAGCTCACCACTTCAGGGATACACCGGGGAGCTGTTTTTT,CASSPLQGYTGELFF
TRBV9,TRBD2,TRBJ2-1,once,TGTGCCAGCAGCGTAGCGGCGGGGGTCAATGAGCAGTTCTTC,CASSVAAGVNEQFF
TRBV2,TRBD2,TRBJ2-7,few,TGTGCCAGCAGAACTAGCGGGGTATCCTACGAGCAGTACTTC,CASRTSGVSYEQYF
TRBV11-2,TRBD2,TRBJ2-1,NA,TGTGCCAGCAGTCGACGTAATGAGCGGGAGCCGGGGAATGAGCAGTTCTTC,CASSRRNEREPGNEQFF
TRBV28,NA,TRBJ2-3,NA,TGTGCCAGCAGTTCCCCGGGTACGCAGTATTTT,CASSSPGTQYF
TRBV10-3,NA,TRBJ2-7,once,TGTGCCATCAGCCGGGACTCCTACGAGCAGTACTTC,CAISRDSYEQYF